The sequence of this T cell receptor beta chain was determined in a study of T cell responses to AZD1222 COVID-19 vaccine. The CDR3 contains 16 residues. In germline, CDR1 is SGDLS, CDR2 YYNGEE. Trimming took off 2 bases at V and 3 bases at J, with 17 bases between the two ends. This clone was counted a single time. Antigen unknown. Study results and caveats: Clonal diversity was possibly underestimated; the donors were predominantly white British and more often female. Baseline seropositivity occurred in only a handful of AZD1222 recipients. Increased Spike-specific TCR breadth and depth were observed after two AZD1222 doses. Repertoires were obtained only post-peak T cell response.

Method: immunoSEQ multiplex PCR; TCRdb's copy keeps in-frame clones and lacks some. The data show around 120,000 clones, roughly 86% seen once. This sample comprised peripheral blood, obtained 28 days after the second AZD1222 dose. The clonotype was recovered from an adult who received the AZD1222 COVID-19 vaccine. This chain uses TRBV9 with TRBJ1-1, with TRBD1 as a possible D gene (5 bases). The CDR3 loop reads CASSVGSRGRDTEAFF. The CDR3 DNA is TGTGCCAGCAGCGTCGGGAGTAGGGGAAGGGACACTGAAGCTTTCTTT.